This paragraph reports one T cell receptor beta chain. The authors' processing: Reference gene primers were amplified, and this amplification served to estimate nucleated cell counts. The table came from immunoSEQ multiplex PCR; TCRdb's copy has only in-frame clones and leaves some out. From that table come the V and J calls and clone size; the DNA was used to work out D and trimming. The data show some 320,000 clones, around 87% seen once. The record originates from a study of blood T cell repertoires in COVID-19. In the study overall: Acute and convalescent COVID-19 samples came from the United States, Italy and Spain. In each case, the material was cDNA or gDNA derived from T cells, B-cell-depleted T cells, or PBMCs.

With 3 bases removed from V and 1 base from J, the gap between germline ends came to 7 bases. Germline assignment: CDR1 SGHRS and CDR2 YFSETQ. The CDR3 is made up of 14 amino acids. V gene TRBV5-1 combines with J gene TRBJ2-2; a possible D gene is TRBD1 (6 bases). The sample taken for sequencing was peripheral blood. The receptor was derived from a woman in her forties or fifties who had recovered from COVID-19. CDR3 sequence (DNA): TGCGCCAGCAGCTGGGGACAGAACACCGGGGAGCTGTTTTTT. Its translation: CASSWGQNTGELFF. The whole variable domain, filled in from reference TRBV5-1 and TRBJ2-2, reads KAGVTQTPRYLIKTRGQQVTLSCSPISGHRSVSWYQQTPGQGLQFLFEYFSETQRNKGNFPGRFSGRQFSNSRSEMNVSTLELGDSALYLCASSWGQNTGELFFGEGSRLTVL.